The TCR beta chain under discussion was sequenced for a study of T cell responses to AZD1222 COVID-19 vaccine. Profiling relied on immunoSEQ multiplex PCR, and the TCRdb table lists in-frame clones only, not all of them. The sample shows around 200,000 clones, under 95% of them seen only once. As regards this clone: Its antigen is undetermined.

Study-level findings and limits: Among vaccine-associated CD4 TCRs, coverage spanned spike, with dominance at 160-218 and 743-854. White British people made up most donors, females outnumbered males, and clonal diversity was possibly underestimated. Repertoires were obtained only post-peak T cell response. Two AZD1222 doses significantly raised spike-specific TCR breadth and depth over controls.

The receptor was isolated from an adult in good health. Here the sequenced sample was peripheral blood, taken on day 0 of AZD1222 vaccination.

For the CDR3, the DNA is TGTGCCAGCCGCGGACAGGCCGGGACCGGGTTACGTGAAAAACTGTTTTTT. Protein product: CASRGQAGTGLREKLFF. The chain employs TRBV28 and TRBJ1-4; TRBD1 agrees at 7 bases. The CDR3 extends over 17 amino acids. V lost 8 bases to trimming and J lost 7 bases; unmatched junction nucleotides: 19. Germline CDR1 reads MDHEN; CDR2 reads SYDVKM.